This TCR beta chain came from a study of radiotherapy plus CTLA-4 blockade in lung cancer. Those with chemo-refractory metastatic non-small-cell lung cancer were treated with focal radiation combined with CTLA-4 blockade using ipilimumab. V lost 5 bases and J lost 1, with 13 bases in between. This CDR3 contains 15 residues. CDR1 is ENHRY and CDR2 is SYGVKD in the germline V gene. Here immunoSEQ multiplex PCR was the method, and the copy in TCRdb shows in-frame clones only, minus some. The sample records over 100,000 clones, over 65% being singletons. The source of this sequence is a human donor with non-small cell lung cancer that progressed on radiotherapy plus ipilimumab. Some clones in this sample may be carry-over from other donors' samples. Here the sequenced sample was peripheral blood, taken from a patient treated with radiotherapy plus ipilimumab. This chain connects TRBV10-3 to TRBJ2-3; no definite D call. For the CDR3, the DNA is TGTGCCATCAGTATAAACCCCGGGCGCACAGATACGCAGTATTTT. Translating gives CAISINPGRTDTQYF.